This entry lists 18 T cell receptor beta chains sequenced from one sample in a study of blood T cell repertoires in COVID-19. The repertoire was sequenced with immunoSEQ multiplex PCR; TCRdb's copy has only in-frame clones and lacks some. The sample includes tens of thousands of clones, roughly 85% of them seen just once. Material for sequencing was peripheral blood. The source is a man older than 75 with acute or convalescent COVID-19.

This clone was seen just once. The gene calls are TRBV4-3 and TRBJ1-6; D ambiguous. V lost 0 bases, J lost 5 bases, and 8 bases lay in between. The CDR3 runs 15 residues. Germline V lookup: CDR1 LGHNA, CDR2 YSLEER. CDR3 DNA sequence: TGCGCCAGCAGCCAAGATGGCCAGAATAATTCACCCCTCCACTTT. Translated: CASSQDGQNNSPLHF.

The chain links TRBV7-2 to TRBJ2-6; no definite D call. Germline V gene sequence: CDR1 SGHTA, CDR2 FQGNSA. Trimming took 3 bases from V and 0 from J, leaving 9 bases between them. The CDR3 is made up of 16 amino acids. This chain's CDR3 is CASSFGRPSGANVLTF. The CDR3 DNA sequence: TGTGCCAGCAGCTTTGGCAGGCCCTCTGGGGCCAACGTCCTGACTTTC.

This clone came up once. The J gene is TRBJ2-5, the V gene TRBV6-2 or TRBV6-3; TRBD2 might be the D (6 bases). The CDR3 has 14 amino acids. The germline CDR1 and CDR2 sequences are MNHEY and SVGEGT. With 2 bases removed from V and 5 bases from J, the gap between germline ends came to 12 bases. The CDR3 DNA sequence: TGTGCCAGCAGTTACGGCGGGGTGGTGGAGACCCAGTACTTC. Amino acid sequence: CASSYGGVVETQYF.

The rearrangement uses TRBV7-8 and TRBJ2-3; 13 bases are a match to TRBD2. V trimming: 2 bases; J trimming: 15 bases; junction bases outside the gene matches: 14. The germline gives CDR1 SGHVS, CDR2 FQNEAQ. The CDR3 totals 16 residues. The CDR3 region has the DNA TGTGCCAGCAGCTTAAGGGCCGGGACTAGCGGGAACAACACCTATTTT. Its translation is CASSLRAGTSGNNTYF.

The rearrangement links TRBV2 to TRBJ2-1, with TRBD1 matching over 10 bases. V was pared by 8 bases and J by 4 bases, with 5 bases of the junction left unmatched. This CDR3 has 14 amino acids. Germline V gene lookup returns CDR1 SNHLY and CDR2 FYNNEI. This CDR3 reads CASCQDRGYNEQFF. CDR3 DNA: TGTGCCAGCTGTCAGGACAGGGGGTACAATGAGCAGTTCTTC.

This clone was detected once. The V call is TRBV11-3, the J call TRBJ2-3; 9 nucleotides match TRBD1. CDR1 and CDR2 from the germline V gene are SGHNT and YENEEA. This CDR3 comprises 15 residues. V lost 1 base to trimming and J lost 4 bases; unmatched junction nucleotides: 3. DNA of the CDR3: TGTGCCAGCAGCTTAGCAACAGGGGGCGCAGATACGCAGTATTTT. The encoded protein is CASSLATGGADTQYF. Full variable domain (remainder filled in from reference TRBV11-3 and TRBJ2-3): EAGVVQSPRYKIIEKKQPVAFWCNPISGHNTLYWYLQNLGQGPELLIRYENEEAVDDSQLPKDRFSAERLKGVDSTLKIQPAELGDSAVYLCASSLATGGADTQYFGPGTRLTVL.

This clone turned up a few times. The V call is TRBV21-1, the J call TRBJ2-1; TRBD1, the table's D call, was not compared with the DNA. TRBV21-1 is labeled a pseudogene. The CDR3 runs to 19 residues. Here the CDR3 reads CASSKVWGPLQPTNNEQFF. CDR3 coding DNA: TGTGCCAGCAGCAAAGTTTGGGGCCCACTACAACCAACGAACAATGAGCAGTTCTTC.

J is TRBJ1-6 and V is TRBV13; 10 bases align to TRBD1. The ends lost 5 bases at V and 7 bases at J; junction bases unmatched: 5. Per the germline V gene, CDR1 is PRHDT and CDR2 is FYEKMQ (reference sequence). The CDR3 is made up of 15 amino acids. CDR3 DNA sequence: TGTGCCAGCAGCCCGCGGACAGGGGGAAATTCACCCCTCCACTTT. Protein sequence: CASSPRTGGNSPLHF.

V is TRBV19 and J is TRBJ2-3; TRBD1 matches 7 bases. V lost 6 bases, J lost 3 bases, and 6 bases stayed unmatched. Germline V gives CDR1 LNHDA, CDR2 SQIVND (reference sequence). This CDR3 region has 14 residues. CDR3 residues: CASRETGRTDTQYF. The CDR3 coding sequence is TGTGCCAGTAGGGAGACAGGGCGAACAGATACGCAGTATTTT.

This clone occurred a few times. This chain uses TRBV6-5 with TRBJ1-5, with D possibly matching TRBD1 (6 bases). The CDR3 length is 15 residues. V gave up 6 bases and J gave up 0 bases, with 12 bases separating them. CDR1 MNHEY and CDR2 SVGAGI come from the germline V gene. The CDR3: CASRNRATSNQPQHF. The CDR3 DNA reads as TGTGCCAGCAGAAACAGGGCAACTAGCAATCAGCCCCAGCATTTT.

J is TRBJ2-5 and V is TRBV20-1; a weak D match, TRBD2 (5 bases). Trimming removed 7 bases at V and 7 bases at J, with 10 bases between. Germline CDR1 is DFQATT and CDR2 is SNEGSKA (reference sequence). This CDR3 has 10 residues. The CDR3 nucleotides are TGCAGTGTGGTGGACTTGACCCAGTACTTC. Residues: CSVVDLTQYF.

This clone was picked up one time. V is TRBV18 and J is TRBJ2-7; TRBD2 agrees at 9 bases. From germline, CDR1 is KGHSH and CDR2 LQKENI. The CDR3 is 17 residues long. With V trimmed by 2 bases and J by 3 bases, 11 bases remained unmatched. CDR3 coding DNA: TGTGCCAGCTCACCAATCCCGCTAGCGGGAACATTCTACGAGCAGTACTTC. This translates into CASSPIPLAGTFYEQYF.

The chain joins TRBV10-3 to TRBJ1-5; tentative D call: TRBD1 (5 bases). Germline CDR1 ENHRY, CDR2 SYGVKD. V was cut by 10 bases and J by 3 bases, with 16 bases left in between. There are 14 residues in the CDR3. The CDR3 protein is CATQGGANNQPQHF. The CDR3 DNA is TGTGCCACCCAGGGAGGGGCTAACAATCAGCCCCAGCATTTT.

V and J are TRBV24-1 and TRBJ1-5; 8 bases map to TRBD1. This CDR3 has 16 amino acids. CDR1 and CDR2 (germline): KGHDR, SFDVKD. V shed 5 bases and J 3 bases; nucleotides not matched to a gene: 8. CDR3 residues: CATSVGQGNINQPQHF. CDR3 DNA: TGTGCCACCAGTGTTGGACAGGGCAATATCAATCAGCCCCAGCATTTT.

There are many counts of this clone. An end of the junction does not agree with germline; a read error may underlie this. The genes are TRBV28 and TRBJ1-2; 8 nucleotides agree with TRBD1. The CDR3 runs to 11 residues. Per the germline V gene, CDR1 is MDHEN and CDR2 is SYDVKM. The CDR3: CASSLRDRGAF. For the CDR3, the DNA is TGTGCCAGCAGTTTACGAGACAGGGGCGCTTTC.

The chain joins TRBV6-5 to TRBJ1-1; 8 bases align to TRBD1. Unmatched junction bases numbered 11, after V lost 7 bases and J lost 10 bases. The CDR3 runs to 13 residues. CDR1 and CDR2 from the germline V gene are MNHEY and SVGAGI. The CDR3 sequence is CASIGRGPSRAFF. In DNA, the CDR3 is TGTGCCAGCATCGGCAGGGGGCCCTCGCGAGCTTTCTTT.

The V gene is TRBV9, the J gene TRBJ1-1; D is ambiguous. The CDR3 has 14 amino acids. CDR1 SGDLS and CDR2 YYNGEE come from the germline V gene. V gave up 1 base and J gave up 1 base, with 8 bases separating them. The CDR3: CASSVRSENTEAFF. In nucleotides, the CDR3 is TGTGCCAGCAGCGTACGTTCAGAGAACACTGAAGCTTTCTTT. Variable domain in full (rest from reference TRBV9 and TRBJ1-1): DSGVTQTPKHLITATGQRVTLRCSPRSGDLSVYWYQQSLDQGLQFLIQYYNGEERAKGNILERFSAQQFPDLHSELNLSSLELGDSALYFCASSVRSENTEAFFGQGTRLTVV.

The chain has TRBV18 and TRBJ2-3; 10 bases are shared with TRBD1. Trimming took 1 base from V and 3 from J; bases not matched to a gene: 1. There are 15 residues in the CDR3. CDR1 KGHSH and CDR2 LQKENI come from the germline V gene. DNA for the CDR3: TGTGCCAGCTCACCACGGGACAGGGGTACAGATACGCAGTATTTT. It yields the protein CASSPRDRGTDTQYF.